This TCR beta chain originates from a study of Ad26.COV2.S vaccination and SARS-CoV-2 variants. Treatment specified: around 19 received Ad26.COV2.S at low or high dose, single or two shots; a few received placebo; per-sample allocation not given. The samples were gathered on day 63 after the first injection of vaccine or placebo. Assay: immunoSEQ multiplex PCR; the TCRdb copy retains only in-frame clones and omits some. The table shows some 340,000 clones, with approximately 86% occurring only once. The germline V gene encodes CDR1 KGHSH and CDR2 LQKENI. V lost 2 bases to trimming and J lost 5 bases, with 15 bases between them. The CDR3 has 15 amino acids.

The chain has TRBV18 and TRBJ2-5; a possible D gene is TRBD2 (6 bases). This TCR derives from a person between 18 and 59 years old who received the Ad26.COV2.S COVID-19 vaccine or a placebo. This material consisted of peripheral blood, taken in a trial of Ad26.COV2.S vaccine versus placebo. CDR3 nucleotides: TGTGCCAGCTCACCATCCTTGGCGGGGAAGGAGACCCAGTACTTC. Its protein product is CASSPSLAGKETQYF.